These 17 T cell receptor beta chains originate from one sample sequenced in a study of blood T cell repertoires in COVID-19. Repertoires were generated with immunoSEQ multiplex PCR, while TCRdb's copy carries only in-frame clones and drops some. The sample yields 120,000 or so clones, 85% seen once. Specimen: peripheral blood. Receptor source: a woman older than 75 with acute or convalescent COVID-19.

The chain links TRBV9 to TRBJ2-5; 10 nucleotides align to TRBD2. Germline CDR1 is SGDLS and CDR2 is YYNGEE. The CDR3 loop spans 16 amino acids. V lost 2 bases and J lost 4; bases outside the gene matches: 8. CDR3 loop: CASSVSGGAERETQYF. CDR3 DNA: TGTGCCAGCAGCGTGAGCGGGGGGGCGGAAAGAGAGACCCAGTACTTC.

CDR3: CASSPGTGGNQPQHF. In nucleotides, the CDR3 is TGTGCCAGCAGTCCCGGGACAGGTGGTAATCAGCCCCAGCATTTT. This sequence joins TRBV2 and TRBJ1-5; 8 positions agree with TRBD1. The CDR3 contains 15 residues. V trimming: 5 bases; J trimming: 4 bases; junction bases outside the gene matches: 7. Germline CDR1 reads SNHLY; CDR2 reads FYNNEI.

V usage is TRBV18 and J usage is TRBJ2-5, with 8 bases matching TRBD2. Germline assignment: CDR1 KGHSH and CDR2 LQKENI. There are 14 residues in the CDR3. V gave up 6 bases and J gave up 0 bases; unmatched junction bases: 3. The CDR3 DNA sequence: TGTGCCAGCTCTGCGGGGGGTAACCAAGAGACCCAGTACTTC. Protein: CASSAGGNQETQYF.

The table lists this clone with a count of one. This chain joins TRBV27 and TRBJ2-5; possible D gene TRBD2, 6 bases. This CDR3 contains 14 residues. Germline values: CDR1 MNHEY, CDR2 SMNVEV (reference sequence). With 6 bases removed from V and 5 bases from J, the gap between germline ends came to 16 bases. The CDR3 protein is CASSLRDSEETQYF. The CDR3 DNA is TGTGCCAGCAGCTTAAGGGACTCCGAGGAGACCCAGTACTTC.

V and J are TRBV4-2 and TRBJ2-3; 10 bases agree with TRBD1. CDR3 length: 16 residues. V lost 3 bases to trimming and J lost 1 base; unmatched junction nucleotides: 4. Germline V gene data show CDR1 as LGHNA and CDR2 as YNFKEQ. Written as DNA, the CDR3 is TGTGCCAGCAGCCAGCAAGGGACAGGGGGCACAGATACGCAGTATTTT. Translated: CASSQQGTGGTDTQYF.

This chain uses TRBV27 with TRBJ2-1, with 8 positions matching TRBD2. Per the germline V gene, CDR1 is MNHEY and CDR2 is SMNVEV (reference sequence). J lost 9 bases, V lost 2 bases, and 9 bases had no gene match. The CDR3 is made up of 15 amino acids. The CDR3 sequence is CASSLAGTSQGEQFF. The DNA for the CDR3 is TGTGCCAGCAGTTTAGCCGGGACTAGTCAGGGTGAGCAGTTCTTC.

This chain's CDR3 is CASSDRQPRGTKAAGELFF. CDR3 in DNA: TGTGCCAGCAGCGATAGACAACCAAGGGGGACCAAAGCCGCCGGGGAGCTGTTTTTT. This chain joins TRBV2 and TRBJ2-2; weak D call: TRBD1 (6 bases). V shed 6 bases and J shed 6 bases, with 29 bases lying between them. CDR3 length: 19 amino acids. The germline V gene has CDR1 SNHLY and CDR2 FYNNEI.

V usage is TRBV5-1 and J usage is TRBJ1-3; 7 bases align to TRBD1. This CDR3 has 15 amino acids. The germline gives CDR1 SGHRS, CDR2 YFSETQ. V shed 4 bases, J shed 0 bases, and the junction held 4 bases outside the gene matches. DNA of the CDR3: TGCGCCAGCAGCCTGGGACAGCTCTCTGGAAACACCATATATTTT. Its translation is CASSLGQLSGNTIYF.

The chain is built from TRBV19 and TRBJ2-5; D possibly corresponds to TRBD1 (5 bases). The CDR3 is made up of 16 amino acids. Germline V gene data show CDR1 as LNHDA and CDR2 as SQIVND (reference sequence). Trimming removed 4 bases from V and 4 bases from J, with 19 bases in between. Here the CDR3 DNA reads TGTGCCAGTAGTAACCAGGGTAATCTCATCGGAGAGACCCAGTACTTC. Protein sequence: CASSNQGNLIGETQYF.

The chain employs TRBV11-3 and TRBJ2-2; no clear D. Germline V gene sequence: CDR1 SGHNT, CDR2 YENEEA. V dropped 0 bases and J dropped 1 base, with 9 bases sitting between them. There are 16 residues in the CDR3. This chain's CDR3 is CASSLDWLENTGELFF. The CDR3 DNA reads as TGTGCCAGCAGCTTAGATTGGCTCGAGAACACCGGGGAGCTGTTTTTT.

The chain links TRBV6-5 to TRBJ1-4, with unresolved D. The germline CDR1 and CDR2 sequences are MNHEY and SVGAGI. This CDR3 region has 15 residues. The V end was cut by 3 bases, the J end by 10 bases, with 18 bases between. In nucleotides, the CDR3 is TGTGCCAGCAGTTATTTCTCGGTACCCTCAGGAAAACTGTTTTTT. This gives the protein CASSYFSVPSGKLFF.

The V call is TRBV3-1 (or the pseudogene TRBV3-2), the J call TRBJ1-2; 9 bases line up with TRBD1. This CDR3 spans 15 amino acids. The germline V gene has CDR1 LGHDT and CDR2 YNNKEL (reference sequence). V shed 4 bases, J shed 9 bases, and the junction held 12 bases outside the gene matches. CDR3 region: CASSLQGTGIVSYTF. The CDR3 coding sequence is TGTGCCAGCAGCCTTCAAGGGACAGGGATAGTAAGCTACACCTTC.

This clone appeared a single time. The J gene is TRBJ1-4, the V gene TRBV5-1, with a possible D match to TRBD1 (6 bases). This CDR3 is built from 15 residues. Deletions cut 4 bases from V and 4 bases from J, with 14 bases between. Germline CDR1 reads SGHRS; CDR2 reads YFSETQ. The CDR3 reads CASSTTGRVNEKLFF. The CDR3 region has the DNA TGCGCCAGCAGCACAACAGGGAGGGTTAATGAAAAACTGTTTTTT.

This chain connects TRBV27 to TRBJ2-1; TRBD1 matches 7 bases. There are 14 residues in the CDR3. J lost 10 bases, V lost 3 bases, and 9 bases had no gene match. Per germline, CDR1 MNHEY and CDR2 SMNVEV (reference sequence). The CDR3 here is CASSFYRQGVEQFF. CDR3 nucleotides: TGTGCCAGCAGTTTTTACAGGCAGGGGGTGGAGCAGTTCTTC.

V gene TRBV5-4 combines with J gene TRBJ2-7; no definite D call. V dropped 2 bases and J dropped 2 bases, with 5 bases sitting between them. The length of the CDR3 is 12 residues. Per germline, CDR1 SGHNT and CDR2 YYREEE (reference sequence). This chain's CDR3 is CASSLGAYEQYV. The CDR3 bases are TGTGCCAGCAGCTTAGGAGCCTACGAGCAGTACGTC.

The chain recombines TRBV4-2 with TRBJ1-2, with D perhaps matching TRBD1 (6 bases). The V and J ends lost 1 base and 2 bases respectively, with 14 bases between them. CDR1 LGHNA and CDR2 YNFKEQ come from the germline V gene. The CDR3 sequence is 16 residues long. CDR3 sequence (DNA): TGTGCCAGCAGCCAAGGATTTTGGACAGCAAACTATGGCTACACCTTC. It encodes CASSQGFWTANYGYTF.

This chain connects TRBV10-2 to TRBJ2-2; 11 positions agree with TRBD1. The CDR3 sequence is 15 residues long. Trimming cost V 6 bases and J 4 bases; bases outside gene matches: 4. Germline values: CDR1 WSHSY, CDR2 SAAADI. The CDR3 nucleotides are TGCGCCAGCAGAGGACAGGGGGCCAGCACCGGGGAGCTGTTTTTT. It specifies CASRGQGASTGELFF.